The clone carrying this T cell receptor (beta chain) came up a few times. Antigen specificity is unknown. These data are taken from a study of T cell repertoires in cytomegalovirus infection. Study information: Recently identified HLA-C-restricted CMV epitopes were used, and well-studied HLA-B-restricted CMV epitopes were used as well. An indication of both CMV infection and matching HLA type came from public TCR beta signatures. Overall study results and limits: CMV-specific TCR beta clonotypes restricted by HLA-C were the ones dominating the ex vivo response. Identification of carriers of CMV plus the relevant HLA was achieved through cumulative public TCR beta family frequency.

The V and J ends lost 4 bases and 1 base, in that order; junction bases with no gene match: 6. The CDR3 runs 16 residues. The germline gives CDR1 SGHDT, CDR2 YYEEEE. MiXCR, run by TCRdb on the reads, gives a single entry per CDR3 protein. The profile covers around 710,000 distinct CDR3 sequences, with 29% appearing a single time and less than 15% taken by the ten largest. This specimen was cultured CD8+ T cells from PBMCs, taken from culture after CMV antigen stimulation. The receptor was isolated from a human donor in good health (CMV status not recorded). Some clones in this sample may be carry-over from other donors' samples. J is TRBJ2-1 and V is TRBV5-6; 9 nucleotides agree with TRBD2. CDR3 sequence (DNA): TGTGCCAGCAGCGCGGAGACTAGCGGATCCTACAATGAGCAGTTCTTC. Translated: CASSAETSGSYNEQFF.